The present T cell receptor beta chain was sequenced within a study of human T cells and chemical hapten exposure (dated by TCRdb to the early 2020s). Regarding the complete study: Libraries were pooled for sequencing, and variation in per-sample TCR yields was attributed mainly to small differences in library volumes within the pool. In alopecia patients, the study followed how the peripheral blood TCR repertoire changed in vivo over primary and secondary sensitization to diphenylcyclopropenone (DPC), a hapten. Both TCR alpha and TCR beta chains were sequenced from each blood RNA sample. The research as a whole found: Repeated subsampling changed both the strength of the expansion versus patch-test correlation and the threshold at which that correlation became significant. The number of TCRs above 1 in 1000 frequency did not change with DPC sensitization; there was no evidence of global repertoire structure alterations.

Taken with the paper, the label for time point translates to: healthy volunteer bleed at 2 weeks. Total RNA was extracted from unfractionated whole blood that had been collected in Tempus Blood RNA tubes. Roughly 5 healthy volunteers were used as TCR sequencing controls and were bled at day 0, 2 weeks and 6 weeks. V and J lose 8 bases and 0 bases, and a span of 8 bases separates them. The CDR3 runs 13 amino acids, cysteine and phenylalanine included. Of all the DNA, just the CDR3 is kept, 39 bases in frame from base 1. CDR1 and CDR2 are drawn from the germline V gene: SGHTA, FQGNSA. Notes on this clonotype: The target of this receptor is not known. Base-call qualities are not available, and no considerably larger clone is one nucleotide away.

The method was RACE. This sample was sequenced with a NextSeq 500. Library preparation attached unique molecular identifiers to individual cDNA molecules for quantitative, reproducible TCR counting. Under the source paper's analysis protocol: The median number of TCRs per sample was some 100,000, ranging from about 20,000 to 750,000. V, J and CDR3 annotation of the TCR reads was carried out using the Decombinator software suite. Every sample was subsampled to the same number of TCRs (28,000) for the PS versus PT1 abundance plots. Expanded TCRs were defined as absent before sensitization and observed at least eight times at the 2-week time point. The public reads were run again by TCRdb, first through fastp at Q25 and then through MiXCR, and only productive beta chains were kept. Each entry is one CDR3 protein sequence, shown with its most common DNA and genes. The V and J calls follow TCRdb's processing rather than the paper's. The sample table contains tens of thousands of distinct CDR3 sequences; only one count was recorded for around 8.8% of them. The ten largest clones take up approximately 2.9% of the sample.

The TCR comes from a female donor in good health. Some clones in this sample may be carry-over from other donors' samples. Source material: whole blood. Recombination connected TRBV7-2 to TRBJ1-3; matching of 6 bases hints at TRBD1 as the D gene. In nucleotide form, the sequence is TGTGCCAGCGGACAGAACTCTGGAAACACCATATATTTT. This yields the protein CASGQNSGNTIYF.